Below are 5 T cell receptor beta chains sequenced from a single sample in a study of cytomegalovirus exposure and HLA in healthy donors. PCR employed 60 Vbeta and 13 Jbeta primers. TCRdb's table, derived via immunoSEQ multiplex PCR, lists solely in-frame clones and lacks some. The table for this sample gives just over 200,000 clones. Sample: PBMCs. The receptors were sampled from a girl under 10 years old in good health and CMV-seropositive.

The V call is TRBV10-3, the J call TRBJ2-1, with 7 positions matching TRBD1. After removal of 4 bases from V and 6 bases from J, the junction contained 6 bases not matched to a gene. CDR1 and CDR2 from the germline V gene are ENHRY and SYGVKD. This CDR3 is built from 14 residues. CDR3 sequence (DNA): TGTGCCATCAGTGGAGACAGGGCGGGCAATGAGCAGTTCTTC. As protein: CAISGDRAGNEQFF.

The rearrangement links TRBV2 to TRBJ2-1; the match to TRBD2 covers 12 bases. The CDR3 totals 15 residues. V was clipped by 8 bases and J by 7 bases; unmatched bases: 9. CDR1 and CDR2 (germline): SNHLY, FYNNEI. CDR3 residues: CASPLTSGSGNEQFF. The CDR3 DNA sequence: TGTGCCAGCCCCTTGACTAGCGGGAGTGGGAATGAGCAGTTCTTC. Complete variable domain (other parts from reference TRBV2 and TRBJ2-1): EPEVTQTPSHQVTQMGQEVILRCVPISNHLYFYWYRQILGQKVEFLVSFYNNEISEKSEIFDDQFSVERPDGSNFTLKIRSTKLEDSAMYFCASPLTSGSGNEQFFGPGTRLTVL.

Concerning this clone: Other nucleotide sequences from this sample produce the same CDR3. V and J are TRBV7-7 and TRBJ2-7; D gene uncertain. Germline CDR1 SSHAT, CDR2 FNYEAQ (reference sequence). Trimming cost V 5 bases and J 5 bases, with 13 bases left between them. The CDR3 is made up of 13 amino acids. CDR3 nucleotide sequence: TGTGCCAGCAGCGCACAAATCTTTCACGAGCAGTACTTC. It encodes CASSAQIFHEQYF. Drawing the rest from reference TRBV7-7 and TRBJ2-7, the complete variable domain is GAGVSQSPRYKVTKRGQDVTLRCDPISSHATLYWYQQALGQGPEFLTYFNYEAQPDKSGLPSDRFSAERPEGSISTLTIQRTEQRDSAMYRCASSAQIFHEQYFGPGTRLTVT.

As regards this clone: The same CDR3 also results from other DNA sequences found in this sample. The rearrangement joins TRBV19 to TRBJ1-1, with 7 bases that match TRBD1. This CDR3 region has 13 residues. V trimming: 5 bases; J trimming: 4 bases; junction bases outside the gene matches: 4. Germline V gene sequence: CDR1 LNHDA, CDR2 SQIVND (reference sequence). The CDR3 sequence: CASSPRGRTEAFF. The CDR3 DNA sequence: TGTGCCAGTAGTCCGAGGGGGCGCACTGAAGCTTTCTTT.

The chain recombines TRBV15 with TRBJ2-1; 9 bases are shared with TRBD1. This CDR3 has 16 amino acids. CDR1 is LNHNV, CDR2 YYDKDF, per germline (reference sequence). V shed 1 base, J shed 7 bases, and the junction held 8 bases outside the gene matches. CDR3 nucleotide sequence: TGTGCCACCAGCAGAGGAGGGGACAGGGCTGTTAATGAGCAGTTCTTC. This codes for CATSRGGDRAVNEQFF.